This T cell receptor beta chain was captured by sequencing in a study of OX40 agonist ivuxolimab in advanced cancers. Study details: Patients in dose escalation had liver, melanoma, kidney or head and neck cancers. The mean age was roughly 60 years, ranging from about 23 to 79, with more than 70% of participants male.

The V and J ends lost 7 bases and 3 bases, in that order; junction bases with no gene match: 13. The CDR3 sequence is 17 residues long. CDR1 and CDR2 from the germline V gene are SNHLY and FYNNEI. Study-level findings and limits: In general, CD8+ T cells held more expanded clones than CD4+ did, on average.

Sequencing was performed with immunoSEQ multiplex PCR; in TCRdb, only in-frame clones are kept and a portion is missing. This sample yields about 62,000 clones, of which 75% to 90% are seen a single time; under 5% belongs to the top ten. The investigators sampled blood at baseline, at cycle 4 day 1, and at cycle 7 day 1. In the case of this clone: Its specificity is not known.

The TCR comes from an adult with an advanced solid tumor such as melanoma, head and neck, liver or kidney cancer. Sequencing used CD4+ or CD8+ T cells sorted from blood, obtained in a trial of the OX40 agonist ivuxolimab. The chain employs TRBV2 and TRBJ1-5; TRBD1 aligns across 9 bases. This chain's CDR3 is CASNPSKGTGNNQPQHF. In DNA, the CDR3 is TGTGCCAGCAACCCGTCAAAGGGGACAGGGAACAATCAGCCCCAGCATTTT.